What follows describes a single T cell receptor beta chain. The observed sequence ends 3 residues before the CDR3 terminus, with the missing tail filled in from the germline J gene. The entry originates in a study of T cells in women clearing cervical HPV infection. Turning to the study itself: Cases: HPV16-related CIN3 or worse on histology, 2 invasive cancers.

CDR1 is GTSNPN, CDR2 SVGIG, per germline (reference sequence). V lost 3 bases to trimming and J lost 5 bases; unmatched junction nucleotides: 11. The CDR3 consists of 16 residues. Average input was about 1.2 ug genomic DNA for immunoSEQ TCR beta CDR3 amplification. Assay used: immunoSEQ multiplex PCR; TCRdb lists only in-frame clones, some missing. In all, the sample yields around 39,000 clones. The origin of this receptor is a woman between 18 and 69 years old with a cervical HPV16 infection that either progressed to CIN3+ or cleared (not recorded which). The V and J genes are TRBV30 and TRBJ2-2; 8 bases line up with TRBD2. What was sequenced was blood buffy coat. CDR3 sequence reads: CAWRDLGLGETGELFF. CDR3 bases read: TGTGCCTGGAGAGATTTGGGACTAGGGGAAACCGGGGAG.